Below, 27 T cell receptor beta chains from the same sample are listed, as sequenced in a study of blood T cell repertoires in COVID-19. Sequencing used immunoSEQ multiplex PCR; TCRdb keeps in-frame clones, though not all of them. Of tens of thousands of clones in the sample, roughly 85% are singletons; the top ten hold more than 8%. The sequenced sample was peripheral blood. These receptors originate from a human donor in a cohort sampled during active COVID-19.

The chain combines TRBV28 with TRBJ2-2, with D perhaps TRBD1 (7 bases). There are 15 residues in the CDR3. Trimming stripped 3 bases from V and 5 bases from J, with 13 bases between. Germline loops: CDR1 MDHEN, CDR2 SYDVKM. DNA for the CDR3: TGTGCCAGCAGTTTGGGGGGACAGTTTACCGGGGAGCTGTTTTTT. Its protein is CASSLGGQFTGELFF. Using reference TRBV28 and TRBJ2-2 for the parts outside the CDR3, the full variable domain is DVKVTQSSRYLVKRTGEKVFLECVQDMDHENMFWYRQDPGLGLRLIYFSYDVKMKEKGDIPEGYSVSREKKERFSLILESASTNQTSMYLCASSLGGQFTGELFFGEGSRLTVL.

The chain employs TRBV28 and TRBJ2-6, with D unresolved. The CDR3 totals 14 residues. V was cut by 8 bases and J by 1 base, with 9 bases left in between. Looked up from germline, CDR1 is MDHEN and CDR2 is SYDVKM. The CDR3 DNA is TGTGCCAGCCTCGAGAAGTCTGGGGCCAACGTCCTGACTTTC. Protein: CASLEKSGANVLTF.

The V call is TRBV19, the J call TRBJ1-3; TRBD1 might be the D (6 bases). This CDR3 contains 12 residues. V lost 7 bases, J lost 7 bases, and 11 bases lay in between. CDR1 and CDR2 (germline): LNHDA, SQIVND (reference sequence). The DNA of the CDR3 is TGTGCCAGTACCACAGGGTGGAACACCATATATTTT. Protein sequence: CASTTGWNTIYF.

This clone was counted a single time. The gene calls are TRBV28 and TRBJ2-3; 11 bases fit TRBD1. This CDR3 is 15 amino acids long. Per germline, CDR1 MDHEN and CDR2 SYDVKM. After removal of 7 bases from V and 5 bases from J, the junction contained 8 bases not matched to a gene. In DNA form, the CDR3 reads TGTGCCAGCAACCTCCCGGGACAGGGGGTAGATACGCAGTATTTT. Its translation is CASNLPGQGVDTQYF.

The chain joins TRBV28 to TRBJ2-5; tentatively, D is TRBD1 (6 bases). V was trimmed by 6 bases and J by 2 bases, leaving 13 bases between them. Germline assignment: CDR1 MDHEN and CDR2 SYDVKM. The CDR3 loop spans 14 amino acids. The CDR3 sequence is CASSPRQGQETQYF. The CDR3 bases are TGTGCCAGCAGCCCTCGGCAGGGGCAAGAGACCCAGTACTTC.

This clone was detected only a few times. V usage is TRBV6-5 and J usage is TRBJ2-3; TRBD2 might be the D (5 bases). Germline V gene data show CDR1 as MNHEY and CDR2 as SVGAGI. Trimming cost V 6 bases and J 3 bases, with 16 bases left between them. The CDR3 is 15 residues long. The CDR3 is CASSQIRGRTDTQYF. CDR3 sequence (DNA): TGTGCCAGCAGCCAAATACGGGGAAGGACAGATACGCAGTATTTT.

V and J are TRBV5-4 and TRBJ2-1; tentatively, D is TRBD2 (6 bases). This CDR3 contains 15 residues. In germline, CDR1 is SGHNT, CDR2 YYREEE (reference sequence). V was clipped by 5 bases and J by 2 bases, with 14 bases between them. DNA for the CDR3: TGTGCCAGCAGTCGGAGGGAGAGGACCTACAATGAGCAGTTCTTC. The encoded protein is CASSRRERTYNEQFF. Complete variable domain (other parts from reference TRBV5-4 and TRBJ2-1): ETGVTQSPTHLIKTRGQQVTLRCSSQSGHNTVSWYQQALGQGPQFIFQYYREEENGRGNFPPRFSGLQFPNYSSELNVNALELDDSALYLCASSRRERTYNEQFFGPGTRLTVL.

The chain couples TRBV6-5 to TRBJ1-4; 7 nucleotides match TRBD1. The trim removed 2 bases at V and 5 bases at J, leaving 8 bases unmatched. The germline V gene has CDR1 MNHEY and CDR2 SVGAGI. This CDR3 is 16 amino acids long. The CDR3 DNA sequence: TGTGCCAGCAGTTACGGCCTAGGGGGCGGGAATGAAAAACTGTTTTTT. Translated: CASSYGLGGGNEKLFF.

J is TRBJ2-6 and V is TRBV19, with D perhaps TRBD2 (6 bases). Per germline, CDR1 LNHDA and CDR2 SQIVND (reference sequence). The V end was cut by 1 base, the J end by 2 bases, with 15 bases between. The CDR3 extends over 18 amino acids. CDR3 DNA: TGTGCCAGTAGTATAGCGGATGGAGGGAGCCCTGGGGCCAACGTCCTGACTTTC. As protein: CASSIADGGSPGANVLTF.

V gene TRBV30 combines with J gene TRBJ2-3, with unresolved D. This CDR3 comprises 13 residues. Germline loops: CDR1 GTSNPN, CDR2 SVGIG (reference sequence). Between the trimmed V and J ends, which lost 0 bases and 3 bases, there was a span of 7 bases. This CDR3 reads CAWSVFQTDTQYF. In DNA, the CDR3 is TGTGCCTGGAGTGTCTTCCAGACAGATACGCAGTATTTT. Full variable domain (rest looked up from reference TRBV30 and TRBJ2-3): SQTIHQWPATLVQPVGSPLSLECTVEGTSNPNLYWYRQAAGRGLQLLFYSVGIGQISSEVPQNLSASRPQDRQFILSSKKLLLSDSGFYLCAWSVFQTDTQYFGPGTRLTVL.

This chain connects TRBV19 to TRBJ2-1; possible D gene TRBD2, 5 bases. CDR1 LNHDA and CDR2 SQIVND come from the germline V gene (reference sequence). Trimming cost V 5 bases and J 9 bases, with 11 bases left between them. This CDR3 has 12 residues. The CDR3 bases are TGTGCCAGTAGTCCAAGACTATTTGAGCAGTTCTTC. The encoded protein is CASSPRLFEQFF.

The J gene is TRBJ2-3, the V gene TRBV5-4, with 9 bases that match TRBD2. Trimming cost V 2 bases and J 2 bases; bases outside gene matches: 6. This CDR3 has 16 amino acids. Germline V lookup: CDR1 SGHNT, CDR2 YYREEE (reference sequence). For the CDR3, the DNA is TGTGCCAGCAGCTTTAAGGCGGGAGGGGACACAGATACGCAGTATTTT. Translated: CASSFKAGGDTDTQYF.

The gene calls are TRBV10-2 and TRBJ2-7, with 7 bases aligning to TRBD1. Germline V gives CDR1 WSHSY, CDR2 SAAADI. V lost 2 bases, J lost 3 bases, and 10 bases stayed unmatched. The CDR3 extends over 16 amino acids. Here the CDR3 reads CASSEMGQSSFYEQYF. Written as DNA, the CDR3 is TGCGCCAGCAGTGAGATGGGACAGTCCTCCTTCTACGAGCAGTACTTC.

The chain joins TRBV3-1 (or the pseudogene TRBV3-2) to TRBJ2-1, with 11 bases fitting TRBD2. There are 17 residues in the CDR3. Trimming cost V 0 bases and J 10 bases; bases outside gene matches: 11. Looked up from germline, CDR1 is LGHDT and CDR2 is YNNKEL (reference sequence). In DNA form, the CDR3 reads TGTGCCAGCAGCCAAGATCTGTTAGCGGGGGGGCCTAAGGAGCAGTTCTTC. It is translated as CASSQDLLAGGPKEQFF.

The J gene is TRBJ1-2, the V gene TRBV4-1; 10 bases fit TRBD1. V lost 0 bases and J lost 3; bases outside the gene matches: 1. Germline V gives CDR1 MGHRA, CDR2 YSYEKL. The CDR3 runs 15 residues. The CDR3 DNA reads TGCGCCAGCAGCCAAGAGGGACAGGGGTACTATGGCTACACCTTC. Amino acids: CASSQEGQGYYGYTF.

The chain recombines TRBV5-1 with TRBJ2-7; 8 nucleotides align to TRBD1. This CDR3 region has 14 residues. Germline loops: CDR1 SGHRS, CDR2 YFSETQ. Trimming cost V 4 bases and J 7 bases; bases outside gene matches: 10. CDR3 DNA: TGCGCCAGCAGCGAGGGACAGGAGGCCCGGGAGCAGTACTTC. The encoded protein is CASSEGQEAREQYF.

This chain links TRBV5-4 with TRBJ2-3; D remains unclear. CDR1 and CDR2 from the germline V gene are SGHNT and YYREEE (reference sequence). This CDR3 contains 13 residues. V lost 4 bases and J lost 4, with 10 bases in between. The CDR3 loop reads CASSPVSSDTQYF. In nucleotides, the CDR3 is TGTGCCAGCAGCCCAGTATCATCAGATACGCAGTATTTT.

The chain has TRBV5-1 and TRBJ1-4, with TRBD1 identical over 7 bases. CDR1 SGHRS and CDR2 YFSETQ come from the germline V gene. After removal of 4 bases from V and 0 bases from J, the junction contained 9 bases not matched to a gene. This CDR3 spans 17 amino acids. The CDR3 sequence: CASSPEGARATNEKLFF. For the CDR3, the DNA is TGCGCCAGCAGCCCCGAGGGGGCCCGCGCAACTAATGAAAAACTGTTTTTT.

This clone has more than one count but fewer than ten. V gene TRBV5-4 combines with J gene TRBJ2-7, with 7 bases that match TRBD1. Germline-derived CDR1 and CDR2 are SGHNT and YYREEE (reference sequence). The CDR3 runs 12 residues. Unmatched junction bases numbered 1, after V lost 4 bases and J lost 3 bases. In nucleotides, the CDR3 is TGTGCCAGCAGCCGGGACAGCTACGAGCAGTACTTC. Amino acids: CASSRDSYEQYF.

This chain connects TRBV19 to TRBJ2-1; TRBD1 matches at 8 bases. The CDR3 contains 15 residues. The germline gives CDR1 LNHDA, CDR2 SQIVND (reference sequence). V trimming: 4 bases; J trimming: 4 bases; junction bases outside the gene matches: 6. Here the CDR3 DNA reads TGTGCCAGTAGTACCTCAGGGGGCCGGTACAATGAGCAGTTCTTC. As protein: CASSTSGGRYNEQFF.

This clone was found once. The chain is built from TRBV5-4 and TRBJ2-2; TRBD1 matches 10 bases. There are 16 residues in the CDR3. With 2 bases clipped from V and 7 bases from J, the junction kept 8 bases outside the gene matches. Per germline, CDR1 SGHNT and CDR2 YYREEE (reference sequence). CDR3 sequence (DNA): TGTGCCAGCAGCTTACCTCCGGGACAGGGGATCGGGGAGCTGTTTTTT. Translated, it gives CASSLPPGQGIGELFF.

The DNA for the CDR3 is TGTGCCAGCAGCTTAGCCACCGGGACAGACTATGGCTACACCTTC. Protein: CASSLATGTDYGYTF. The chain carries TRBV7-2 and TRBJ1-2; 7 positions agree with TRBD1. This CDR3 is built from 15 residues. Per germline, CDR1 SGHTA and CDR2 FQGNSA. V trimming: 0 bases; J trimming: 3 bases; junction bases outside the gene matches: 4.

The genes are TRBV6-5 and TRBJ2-2; tentative D call: TRBD1 (6 bases). The CDR3 length is 14 residues. The germline V gene encodes CDR1 MNHEY and CDR2 SVGAGI. V was cut by 10 bases and J by 0 bases, with 12 bases left in between. The CDR3 here is CANSGTTNTGELFF. In nucleotides, the CDR3 is TGTGCCAACTCCGGGACAACGAACACCGGGGAGCTGTTTTTT.

The J gene is TRBJ2-3, the V gene TRBV4-3; 12 bases fit TRBD2. Germline trimming cut 3 bases from V and 6 bases from J; bases unmatched to any gene: 10. CDR3 length: 17 residues. Germline CDR1 reads LGHNA; CDR2 reads YSLEER. CDR3 nucleotides: TGCGCCAGCAGCCAGGGACGCACCGGGACTAGCGGGGATACGCAGTATTTT. Residues: CASSQGRTGTSGDTQYF.

J is TRBJ1-5 and V is TRBV12-3 or TRBV12-4, with D hard to call. This CDR3 is built from 13 residues. V gave up 6 bases and J gave up 7 bases, with 13 bases separating them. In DNA, the CDR3 is TGTGCCAGCAGGGGTCCCGGGGTACAGCCCCAGCATTTT. Translated: CASRGPGVQPQHF.

The chain employs TRBV6-5 and TRBJ2-4, with 10 bases aligning to TRBD1. Unmatched junction bases numbered 13, after V lost 9 bases and J lost 8 bases. CDR1 is MNHEY and CDR2 is SVGAGI in the germline V gene. This CDR3 has 15 residues. CDR3 loop: CASQLDRGRSDIQYF. CDR3 coding DNA: TGTGCCAGTCAACTTGACAGGGGGCGGTCGGACATTCAGTACTTC.

This sequence joins TRBV27 and TRBJ2-2; 16 bases are a match to TRBD2. The germline V gene encodes CDR1 MNHEY and CDR2 SMNVEV (reference sequence). There are 16 residues in the CDR3. The J segment lost 10 bases and the V segment lost 8 bases, leaving 10 bases of the junction unmatched. The DNA of the CDR3 is TGTGCCAGCGGAGGCTTAGGGACTAGCGGGGGGGTGGAGCTGTTTTTT. Residues: CASGGLGTSGGVELFF.